This T cell receptor beta chain was observed in a study of blood T cell repertoires in COVID-19. Study-wide background: Sites across the United States, Italy and Spain contributed samples from acute and convalescent COVID-19. In each case, the material was cDNA or gDNA derived from T cells, B-cell-depleted T cells, or PBMCs.

Authors' methods: Estimated nucleated cell counts came from reference gene primer amplification. TCRdb's table, derived via immunoSEQ multiplex PCR, lists solely in-frame clones and lacks some. V and J calls and clone size follow that table, whereas D and trimming were derived from the DNA. Here the sample spans approximately 80,000 clones, 60% to 85% being singletons. The CDR3 is 15 residues long. Germline V gene sequence: CDR1 SGDLS, CDR2 YYNGEE. Trimming left V 4 bases short and J 3 bases short, with 16 bases between. The chain uses TRBV9 and TRBJ1-2; D might be TRBD1 (5 bases). The sequencing input was peripheral blood. The clonotype was recovered from a human donor in a cohort sampled during active COVID-19. For the CDR3, the DNA is TGTGCCAGCAGCCCCTCACCGGGAGGGGACTATGGCTACACCTTC. It translates to CASSPSPGGDYGYTF.